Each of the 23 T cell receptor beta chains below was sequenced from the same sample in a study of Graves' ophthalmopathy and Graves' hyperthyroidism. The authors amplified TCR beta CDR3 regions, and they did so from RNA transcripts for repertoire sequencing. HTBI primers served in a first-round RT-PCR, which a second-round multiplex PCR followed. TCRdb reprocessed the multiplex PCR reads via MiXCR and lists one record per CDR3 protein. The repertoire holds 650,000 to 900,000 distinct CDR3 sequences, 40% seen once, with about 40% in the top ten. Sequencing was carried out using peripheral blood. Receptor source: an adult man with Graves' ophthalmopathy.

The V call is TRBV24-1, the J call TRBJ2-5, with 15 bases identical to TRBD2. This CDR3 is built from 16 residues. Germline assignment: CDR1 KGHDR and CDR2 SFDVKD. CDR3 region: CATERTSGRAVETQYF. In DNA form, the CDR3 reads TGTGCAACGGAGCGGACTAGCGGGAGGGCCGTGGAGACCCAGTACTTC.

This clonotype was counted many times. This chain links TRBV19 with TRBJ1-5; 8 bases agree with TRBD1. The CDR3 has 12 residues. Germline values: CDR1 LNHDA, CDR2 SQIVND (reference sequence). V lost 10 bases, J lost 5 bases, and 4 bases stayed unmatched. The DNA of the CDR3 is TGTGCCACTTCGGACAGGGATCAGCCCCAGCATTTT. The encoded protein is CATSDRDQPQHF.

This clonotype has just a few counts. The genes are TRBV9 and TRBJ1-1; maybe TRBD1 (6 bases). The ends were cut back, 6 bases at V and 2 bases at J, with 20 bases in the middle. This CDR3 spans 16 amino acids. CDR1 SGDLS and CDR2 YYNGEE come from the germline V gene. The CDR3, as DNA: TGTGCCAGCACCTTTATCCCCGACAGGACCAACACTGAAGCTTTCTTT. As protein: CASTFIPDRTNTEAFF.

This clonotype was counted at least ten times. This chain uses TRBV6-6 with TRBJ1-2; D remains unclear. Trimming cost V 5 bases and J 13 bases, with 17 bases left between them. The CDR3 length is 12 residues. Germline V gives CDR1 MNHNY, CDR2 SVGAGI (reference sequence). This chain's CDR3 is CASSLTRGRCTF. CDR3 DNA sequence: TGTGCCAGCAGTCTCACGAGAGGTCGCTGCACCTTC.

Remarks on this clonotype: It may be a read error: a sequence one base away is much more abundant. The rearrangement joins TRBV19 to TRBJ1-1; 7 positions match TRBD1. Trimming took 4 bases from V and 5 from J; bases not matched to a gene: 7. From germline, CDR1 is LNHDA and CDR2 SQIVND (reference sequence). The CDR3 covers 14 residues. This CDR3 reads CASSTRMGQTEAFF. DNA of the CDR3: TGTGCCAGTAGTACCCGTATGGGACAGACTGAAGCTTTCTTT.

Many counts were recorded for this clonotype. The CDR3 loop is CAISESTSGGRYQETQYF. The CDR3 region has the DNA TGTGCCATCAGTGAGTCAACTAGCGGGGGCCGGTACCAAGAGACCCAGTACTTC. This chain connects TRBV10-3 to TRBJ2-5; 11 bases are shared with TRBD2. V trimming: 0 bases; J trimming: 0 bases; junction bases outside the gene matches: 6. The germline V gene encodes CDR1 ENHRY and CDR2 SYGVKD. The CDR3 contains 18 residues.

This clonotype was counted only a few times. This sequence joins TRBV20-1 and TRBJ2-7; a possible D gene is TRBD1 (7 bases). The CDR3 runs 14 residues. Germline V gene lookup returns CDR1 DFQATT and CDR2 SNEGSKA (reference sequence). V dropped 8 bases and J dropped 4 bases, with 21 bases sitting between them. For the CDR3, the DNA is TGCAGTACACAAGGGCGGGACAGAACATACGAGCAGTACTTC. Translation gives CSTQGRDRTYEQYF.

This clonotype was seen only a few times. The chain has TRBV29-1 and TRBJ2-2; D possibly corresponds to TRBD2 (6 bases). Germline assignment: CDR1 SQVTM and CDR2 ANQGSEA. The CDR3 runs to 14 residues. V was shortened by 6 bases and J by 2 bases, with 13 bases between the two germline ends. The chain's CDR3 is CSVGLRINTGELFF. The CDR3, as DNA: TGCAGCGTGGGACTCCGAATTAACACCGGGGAGCTGTTTTTT.

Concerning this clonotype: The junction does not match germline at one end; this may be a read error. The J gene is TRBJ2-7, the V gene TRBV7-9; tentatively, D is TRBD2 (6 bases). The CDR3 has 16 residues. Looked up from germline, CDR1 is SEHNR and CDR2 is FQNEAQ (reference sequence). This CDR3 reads CASSHTTPGLNYEQYF. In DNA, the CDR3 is TGCGCCAGCAGCCACACTACCCCGGGACTTAACTACGAGCAGTACTTC.

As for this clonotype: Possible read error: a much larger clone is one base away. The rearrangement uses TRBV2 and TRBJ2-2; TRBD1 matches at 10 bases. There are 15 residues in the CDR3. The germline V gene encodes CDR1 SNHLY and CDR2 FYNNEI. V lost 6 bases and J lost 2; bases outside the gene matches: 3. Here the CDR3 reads CASSPTGGNTGELFF. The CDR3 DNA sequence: TGTGCCAGCAGCCCGACAGGGGGCAACACCGGGGAGCTGTTTTTT.

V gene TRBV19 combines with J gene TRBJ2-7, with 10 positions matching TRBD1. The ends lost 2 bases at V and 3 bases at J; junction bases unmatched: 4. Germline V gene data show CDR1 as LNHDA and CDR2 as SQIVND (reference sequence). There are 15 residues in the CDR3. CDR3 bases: TGTGCCAGTAGTATACCCGGGACAGGGGTCTACGAGCAGTACTTC. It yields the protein CASSIPGTGVYEQYF.

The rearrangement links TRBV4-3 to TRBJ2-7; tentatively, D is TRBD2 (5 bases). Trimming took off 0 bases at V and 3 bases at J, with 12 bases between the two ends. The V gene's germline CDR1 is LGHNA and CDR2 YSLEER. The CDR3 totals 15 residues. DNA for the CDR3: TGCGCCAGCAGCCAAGATTTCCGGGCGGGCTACGAGCAGTACTTC. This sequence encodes CASSQDFRAGYEQYF.

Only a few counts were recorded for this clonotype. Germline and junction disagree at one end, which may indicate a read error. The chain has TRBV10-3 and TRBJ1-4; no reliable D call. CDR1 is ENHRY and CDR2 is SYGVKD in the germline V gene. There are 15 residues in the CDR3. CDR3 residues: CASSYVGRRNEKLFF. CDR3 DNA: TGTGCCAGCAGTTACGTTGGCAGGAGGAATGAAAAACTGTTTTTT.

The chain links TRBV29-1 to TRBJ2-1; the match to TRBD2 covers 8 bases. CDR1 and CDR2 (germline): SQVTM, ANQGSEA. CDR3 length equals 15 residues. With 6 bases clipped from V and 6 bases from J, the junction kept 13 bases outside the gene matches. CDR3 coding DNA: TGCAGCGTGGGTCCCGGGACTAGGCGAGGCAATGAGCAGTTCTTC. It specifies CSVGPGTRRGNEQFF.

The CDR3 coding sequence is TGCAGCGTTGAAGGGGTGGACAGGGCAATTCCCCTCCACTTT. Translated, it gives CSVEGVDRAIPLHF. The genes are TRBV29-1 and TRBJ1-6; 8 nucleotides agree with TRBD1. The V gene's germline CDR1 is SQVTM and CDR2 ANQGSEA. This CDR3 contains 14 residues. V lost 1 base and J lost 13; bases outside the gene matches: 9.

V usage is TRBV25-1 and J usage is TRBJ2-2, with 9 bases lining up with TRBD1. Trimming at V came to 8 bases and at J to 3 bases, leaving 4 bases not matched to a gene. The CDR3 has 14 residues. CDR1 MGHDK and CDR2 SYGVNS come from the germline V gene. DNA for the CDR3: TGTGCCAGCGTAAGGGACAGGGACACCGGGGAGCTGTTTTTT. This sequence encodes CASVRDRDTGELFF.

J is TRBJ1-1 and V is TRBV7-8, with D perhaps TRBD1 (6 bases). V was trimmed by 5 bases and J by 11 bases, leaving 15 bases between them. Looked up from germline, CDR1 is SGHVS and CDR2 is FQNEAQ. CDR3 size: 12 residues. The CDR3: CASSQTTGSAFF. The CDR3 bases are TGTGCCAGCAGCCAAACAACAGGGAGTGCTTTCTTT.

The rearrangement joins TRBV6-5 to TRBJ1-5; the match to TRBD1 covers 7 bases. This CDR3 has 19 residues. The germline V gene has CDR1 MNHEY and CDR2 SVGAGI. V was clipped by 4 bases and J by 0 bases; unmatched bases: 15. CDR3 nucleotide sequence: TGTGCCAGCAGTTCGAGCCGAAACCTACAGGGGATTAGCAATCAGCCCCAGCATTTT. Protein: CASSSSRNLQGISNQPQHF.

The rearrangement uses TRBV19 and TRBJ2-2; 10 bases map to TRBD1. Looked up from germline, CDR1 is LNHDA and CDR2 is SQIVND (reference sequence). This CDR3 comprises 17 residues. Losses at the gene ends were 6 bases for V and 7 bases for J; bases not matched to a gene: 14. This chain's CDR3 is CASREHGTGARVGELFF. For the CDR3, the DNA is TGTGCCAGTAGAGAGCATGGGACAGGGGCTCGTGTCGGGGAGCTGTTTTTT.

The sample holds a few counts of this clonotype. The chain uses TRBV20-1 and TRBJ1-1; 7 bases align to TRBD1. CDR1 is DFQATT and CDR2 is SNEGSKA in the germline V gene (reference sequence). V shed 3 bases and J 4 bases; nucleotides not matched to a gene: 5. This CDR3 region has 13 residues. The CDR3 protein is CSARGGQSTEAFF. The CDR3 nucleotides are TGCAGTGCTAGGGGGGGACAGAGCACTGAAGCTTTCTTT.

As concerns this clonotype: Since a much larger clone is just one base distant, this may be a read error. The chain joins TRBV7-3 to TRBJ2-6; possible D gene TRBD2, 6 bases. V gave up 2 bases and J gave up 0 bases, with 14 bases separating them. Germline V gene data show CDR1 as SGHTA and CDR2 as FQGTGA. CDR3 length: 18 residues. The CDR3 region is CASSLGGGIPSGANVLTF. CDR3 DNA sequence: TGTGCCAGCAGCTTAGGTGGCGGGATCCCCTCTGGGGCCAACGTCCTGACTTTC.

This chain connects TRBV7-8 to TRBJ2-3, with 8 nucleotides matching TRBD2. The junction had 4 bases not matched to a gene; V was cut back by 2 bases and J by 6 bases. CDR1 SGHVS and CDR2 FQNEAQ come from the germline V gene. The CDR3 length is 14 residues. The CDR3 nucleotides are TGTGCCAGCAGCTTAACGGGAGGGCCGGATACGCAGTATTTT. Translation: CASSLTGGPDTQYF.

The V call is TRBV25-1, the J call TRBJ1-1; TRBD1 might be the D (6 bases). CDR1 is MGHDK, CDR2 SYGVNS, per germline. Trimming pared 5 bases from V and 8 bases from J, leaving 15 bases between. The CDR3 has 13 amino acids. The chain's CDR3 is CASSSDRISEAFF. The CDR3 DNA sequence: TGTGCCAGCAGTTCAGACAGGATCTCCGAAGCTTTCTTT. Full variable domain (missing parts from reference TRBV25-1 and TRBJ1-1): EADIYQTPRYLVIGTGKKITLECSQTMGHDKMYWYQQDPGMELHLIHYSYGVNSTEKGDLSSESTVSRIRTEHFPLTLESARPSHTSQYLCASSSDRISEAFFGQGTRLTVV.